The 25 T cell receptor beta chains in this list originate from one sample, sequenced in a study of post-analysis software for immune sequencing data. Study-wide results and limits: Elevated frequency relative to controls characterized several TRBV segments in patients, TRBV5-6, TRBV5-1 and TRBV20-1 among them.

Prepared TCR beta cDNA libraries contained unique molecular identifiers. TCRdb re-called the PCR reads through MiXCR, storing one row per CDR3 protein. The sample has 820,000 or so distinct CDR3 sequences, roughly 50% seen once. No antigen has been assigned to these receptors. The material sequenced was blood. These receptors came from a girl between 10 and 17 years old with multiple sclerosis.

This rearrangement joins TRBV12-3 or TRBV12-4 to TRBJ2-1; D might be TRBD1 or TRBD2, each matching 6 bases. V was cut by 3 bases and J by 9 bases, with 15 bases left in between. CDR3 length: 14 residues. CDR3 protein: CASSLGGAVIEQFF. In DNA form, the CDR3 reads TGTGCCAGCAGTTTGGGGGGCGCGGTTATTGAGCAGTTCTTC.

V and J are TRBV5-1 and TRBJ2-7; D is possibly TRBD1 or TRBD2 (8 bases each). Trimming cost V 0 bases and J 3 bases, with 19 bases left between them. This CDR3 comprises 17 residues. CDR1 is SGHRS and CDR2 is YFSETQ in the germline V gene. Here the CDR3 DNA reads TGCGCCAGCAGCTTGGCCCCGACGGGGGGGACAGGCTACGAGCAGTACTTC. Translation: CASSLAPTGGTGYEQYF.

The chain uses TRBV9 and TRBJ2-7; 10 bases are a match to TRBD2. The J call may be incorrect, as the DNA end agrees better with TRBJ2-5. Germline V gene data show CDR1 as SGDLS and CDR2 as YYNGEE. The CDR3 sequence is 17 residues long. CDR3 sequence reads: CASSVAGTSVPVETQYF. The CDR3 DNA reads TGTGCCAGCAGCGTCGCCGGGACTAGCGTCCCCGTGGAGACCCAGTACTTC.

CDR3 DNA: TGTGCCAGCAGTTCTAGGGGCGGGAGGGCCAGTTACAATGAGCAGTTCTTC. It is translated as CASSSRGGRASYNEQFF. The chain employs TRBV12-3 or TRBV12-4 and TRBJ2-1, with 9 positions matching TRBD2. This CDR3 comprises 17 residues. The V gene end was trimmed by 4 bases and the J gene end by 4 bases; junction bases not matched to a gene: 11.

Notes on this clonotype: One end of the junction does not line up with germline, which may come from a read error. The chain combines TRBV20-1 with TRBJ2-1, with D perhaps TRBD1 (5 bases). The length of the CDR3 is 11 residues. Per the germline V gene, CDR1 is DFQATT and CDR2 is SNEGSKA (reference sequence). The CDR3 nucleotides read TGCAGGGCTAGTAGACAGACCGAGCAGTTCTTC. This translates into CRASRQTEQFF.

This clonotype was counted between two and nine times. The chain employs TRBV7-2 and TRBJ1-5; D gene ambiguous. The CDR3 runs to 15 residues. The V gene lost 0 bases and the J gene lost 0 bases, with 6 bases spanning the gap. The germline CDR1 and CDR2 sequences are SGHTA and FQGNSA. The CDR3 DNA is TGTGCCAGCAGCTTAGCCCGGGATAGCAATCAGCCCCAGCATTTT. Protein product: CASSLARDSNQPQHF.

This clonotype was observed a handful of times. The V call is TRBV6-5, the J call TRBJ2-1; 9 nucleotides match TRBD1. CDR1 is MNHEY, CDR2 SVGAGI, per germline. This CDR3 region has 15 residues. V was pared by 5 bases and J by 8 bases, with 10 bases of the junction left unmatched. The CDR3 sequence is CASSLPGQGIDEQFF. Here the CDR3 DNA reads TGTGCCAGCAGTCTACCGGGACAGGGAATCGATGAGCAGTTCTTC.

The table lists this clonotype with a few counts. The CDR3 protein is CSARAPGGPQQYF. Here the CDR3 DNA reads TGCAGTGCTAGAGCCCCGGGAGGGCCCCAGCAGTACTTC. The chain joins TRBV20-1 to TRBJ2-7, with 8 nucleotides matching TRBD2. Per the germline V gene, CDR1 is DFQATT and CDR2 is SNEGSKA (reference sequence). V was clipped by 1 base and J by 8 bases; unmatched bases: 7. There are 13 residues in the CDR3.

CDR3: CASSEGSGRYEQYF. The CDR3, as DNA: TGTGCCAGCAGTGAGGGGTCGGGGCGCTACGAGCAGTACTTC. V usage is TRBV25-1 and J usage is TRBJ2-7; tentatively, D is TRBD1 or TRBD2 (5 bases each). The V gene lost 3 bases and the J gene lost 3 bases, with 12 bases spanning the gap. The CDR3 is made up of 14 amino acids. Germline V gene lookup returns CDR1 MGHDK and CDR2 SYGVNS.

This chain links TRBV5-1 with TRBJ2-3; the match to TRBD1 covers 7 bases. V dropped 4 bases and J dropped 4; count of bases not matched to a gene: 9. The CDR3 is 15 residues long. The germline CDR1 and CDR2 sequences are SGHRS and YFSETQ. CDR3 in amino acids: CASSLQGYAADTQYF. As DNA, the CDR3 is TGCGCCAGCAGCCTACAGGGGTATGCGGCAGATACGCAGTATTTT.

This clonotype was observed a handful of times. This rearrangement joins TRBV25-1 to TRBJ1-6, with D possibly TRBD1 on 5 matching bases. V was pared by 6 bases and J by 7 bases, with 10 bases between. Germline V lookup: CDR1 MGHDK, CDR2 SYGVNS. This CDR3 contains 13 residues. Here the CDR3 DNA reads TGTGCCAGCAGGGGACGGTTGAATTCACCCCTCCACTTT. This encodes CASRGRLNSPLHF.

This clonotype was counted only a few times. V gene TRBV5-5 combines with J gene TRBJ2-3, with 8 bases lining up with TRBD2. CDR3 length: 17 residues. Per germline, CDR1 SGHKS and CDR2 YYEKEE (reference sequence). The ends lost 0 bases at V and 2 bases at J; junction bases unmatched: 8. This CDR3 reads CASSLVGGGFPTDTQYF. In nucleotides, the CDR3 is TGTGCCAGCAGCTTGGTTGGCGGGGGGTTCCCCACAGATACGCAGTATTTT.

Note on this clonotype: The conserved final phenylalanine or tryptophan is absent from the CDR3, which likely points to a read error. V gene TRBV5-6 combines with J gene TRBJ2-1, with 10 bases that match TRBD2. Germline-derived CDR1 and CDR2 are SGHDT and YYEEEE. Trimming cost V 2 bases and J 4 bases; bases outside gene matches: 15. This CDR3 comprises 19 residues. The CDR3 DNA is TGTGCCAGCAGCTTAGTTCAGGGGGCTAGCGGGGGCAAGTACAATGAGCAGTTCCTC. Its protein is CASSLVQGASGGKYNEQFL.

This CDR3 is CASSLSLGKKTNYGYTF. The CDR3 bases are TGTGCCAGCAGCTTATCGTTAGGGAAAAAGACTAACTATGGCTACACCTTC. The rearrangement joins TRBV7-9 to TRBJ1-2; D is ambiguous. The V end lost 2 bases, the J end lost 0 bases, and 16 bases lay between the germline ends. CDR3 length equals 17 residues. Germline lookup yields CDR1 SEHNR and CDR2 FQNEAQ (reference sequence).

This clonotype came up a few times. Sequence at one end of the junction differs from germline and may be a read error. The rearrangement joins TRBV7-9 to TRBJ2-3; TRBD1 agrees at 9 bases. The CDR3 runs to 17 residues. Germline values: CDR1 SEHNR, CDR2 FQNEAQ (reference sequence). CDR3 DNA: TGTGCCAGCAGCCTAGCCGGGACAGGGCCTAGCACGGATACGCAGTATTTT. It yields the protein CASSLAGTGPSTDTQYF.

The genes are TRBV7-9 and TRBJ2-1, with 12 bases that match TRBD2. CDR1 is SEHNR, CDR2 FQNEAQ, per germline (reference sequence). V shed 5 bases and J 10 bases; nucleotides not matched to a gene: 18. This CDR3 comprises 18 residues. The CDR3, as DNA: TGTGCCAGCAGCCCGGGGGTCCCTGGGCTAGCGGGGGGGAAGGAGCAGTTCTTC. Translation gives CASSPGVPGLAGGKEQFF. Full variable domain (missing parts from reference TRBV7-9 and TRBJ2-1): DTGVSQNPRHKITKRGQNVTFRCDPISEHNRLYWYRQTLGQGPEFLTYFQNEAQLEKSRLLSDRFSAERPKGSFSTLEIQRTEQGDSAMYLCASSPGVPGLAGGKEQFFGPGTRLTVL.

The chain recombines TRBV6-6 with TRBJ2-5; D may be TRBD2 (5 bases). The DNA end lines up better with TRBJ2-7; the J call may be wrong. Germline loops: CDR1 MNHNY, CDR2 SVGAGI (reference sequence). The CDR3 consists of 11 residues. CDR3 coding DNA: TGTGCCAGCAAAACGGGGTCCGAGCAGTACTTC. Translated: CASKTGSEQYF.

This clonotype has a handful of counts. The V gene is TRBV7-2, the J gene TRBJ2-5; 9 positions match TRBD2. V was pared by 2 bases and J by 4 bases, with 11 bases of the junction left unmatched. Germline CDR1 reads SGHTA; CDR2 reads FQGNSA. The CDR3 sequence is 17 residues long. The CDR3 coding sequence is TGTGCCAGCAGCTTATCGTTTGAACTAGCGGGCTTAGAGACCCAGTACTTC. Translation gives CASSLSFELAGLETQYF.

V is TRBV7-3 and J is TRBJ2-4, with D perhaps matching TRBD2 (7 bases). The length of the CDR3 is 13 residues. Per the germline V gene, CDR1 is SGHTA and CDR2 is FQGTGA. Trimming shortened V by 4 bases and J by 7 bases, and 11 bases separated the two germline ends. CDR3 sequence (DNA): TGTGCCAGCAGCTCTTGGGGGGGCAACATTCAGTACTTC. Residues: CASSSWGGNIQYF.

The chain combines TRBV29-1 with TRBJ1-1; D uncertain. V dropped 0 bases and J dropped 5 bases, with 7 bases sitting between them. This CDR3 comprises 12 residues. Germline assignment: CDR1 SQVTM and CDR2 ANQGSEA. The CDR3 sequence: CSVEDLVTEAFF. CDR3 nucleotide sequence: TGCAGCGTTGAAGATCTGGTAACTGAAGCTTTCTTT.

This sequence joins TRBV7-6 and TRBJ1-2, with D maybe TRBD1 (5 bases). Germline V CDR1 and CDR2: SGHVS, FNYEAQ. The CDR3 runs 19 residues. Trimming cost V 4 bases and J 5 bases, with 29 bases left between them. The CDR3 loop reads CASSSAGLRGPSLGYGYTF. Here the CDR3 DNA reads TGTGCCAGCAGCTCCGCGGGTTTGCGGGGCCCCTCGTTGGGATATGGCTACACCTTC. The full variable domain, completed using reference TRBV7-6 and TRBJ1-2, is GAGVSQSPRYKVTKRGQDVALRCDPISGHVSLYWYRQALGQGPEFLTYFNYEAQQDKSGLPNDRFSAERPEGSISTLTIQRTEQRDSAMYRCASSSAGLRGPSLGYGYTFGSGTRLTVV.

There are a few counts of this clonotype. The V and J genes are TRBV7-8 and TRBJ1-1; D is possibly TRBD1 (5 bases). This CDR3 is 14 amino acids long. Germline CDR1 is SGHVS and CDR2 is FQNEAQ. V gave up 4 bases and J gave up 5 bases, with 14 bases separating them. Here the CDR3 DNA reads TGTGCCAGCAGCTCCAGGGAAGGGTGGACTGAAGCTTTCTTT. It specifies CASSSREGWTEAFF.

This clonotype has just a few counts. The chain recombines TRBV3-1 with TRBJ2-1, with 8 bases aligning to TRBD2. The V gene end was trimmed by 4 bases and the J gene end by 9 bases; junction bases not matched to a gene: 11. CDR1 LGHDT and CDR2 YNNKEL come from the germline V gene (reference sequence). The CDR3 consists of 15 residues. The CDR3 reads CASSPTTGLESEQFF. CDR3 sequence (DNA): TGTGCCAGCAGCCCAACTACGGGACTAGAGTCTGAGCAGTTCTTC.

CDR3 DNA: TGCAGCGTTGAAGACAGGGAGCCAGAAGGCTACACCTTC. Its translation: CSVEDREPEGYTF. This chain connects TRBV29-1 to TRBJ1-2, with D tentatively TRBD1 (5 bases). The CDR3 contains 13 residues. Germline CDR1 and CDR2: SQVTM and ANQGSEA. Trimming removed 0 bases from V and 8 bases from J, with 13 bases in between.

The chain carries TRBV20-1 and TRBJ2-5; 11 bases are shared with TRBD2. CDR3 length: 16 amino acids. CDR1 and CDR2 (germline): DFQATT, SNEGSKA (reference sequence). V shed 2 bases and J 1 base; nucleotides not matched to a gene: 6. The CDR3 DNA reads as TGCAGTGCTAGACCTACTAGCGGGGGATTCCAAGAGACCCAGTACTTC. Amino acid sequence: CSARPTSGGFQETQYF.